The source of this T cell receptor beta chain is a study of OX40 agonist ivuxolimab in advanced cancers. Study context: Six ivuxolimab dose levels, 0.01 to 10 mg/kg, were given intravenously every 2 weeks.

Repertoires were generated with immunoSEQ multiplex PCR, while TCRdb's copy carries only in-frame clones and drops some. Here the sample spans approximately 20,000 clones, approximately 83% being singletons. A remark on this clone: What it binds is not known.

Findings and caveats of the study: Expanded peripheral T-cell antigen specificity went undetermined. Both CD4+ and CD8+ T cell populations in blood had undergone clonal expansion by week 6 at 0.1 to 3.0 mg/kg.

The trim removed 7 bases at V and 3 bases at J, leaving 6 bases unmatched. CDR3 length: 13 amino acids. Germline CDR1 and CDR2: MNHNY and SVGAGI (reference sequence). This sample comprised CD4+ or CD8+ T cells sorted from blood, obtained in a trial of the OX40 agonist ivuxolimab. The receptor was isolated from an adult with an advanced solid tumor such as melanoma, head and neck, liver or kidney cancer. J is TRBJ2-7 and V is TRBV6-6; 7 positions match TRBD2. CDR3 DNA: TGTGCCAGCACCCCCTCGGGAGGCTACGAGCAGTACTTC. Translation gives CASTPSGGYEQYF.